Listed here are 21 T cell receptor beta chains from one sample, sequenced in a study of neoadjuvant anti-PD-1 for oral cavity cancer. Time point here: after neoadjuvant nivolumab, at surgical resection. TCRdb's table, derived via immunoSEQ multiplex PCR, lists solely in-frame clones and lacks some. The sample lists 35,000 to 40,000 clones, 35% to 40% seen once, with roughly 15% in the top ten. Sequencing used tumor tissue, obtained after nivolumab (anti-PD-1) treatment. The receptors derive from a person aged 35 to 85 with oral cavity squamous cell carcinoma.

The V and J genes are TRBV4-1 and TRBJ1-1; D remains unclear. The V end was cut by 2 bases, the J end by 5 bases, with 9 bases between. Germline V gene data show CDR1 as MGHRA and CDR2 as YSYEKL. The CDR3 runs 13 residues. The CDR3 bases are TGCGCCAGCAGCCAAAAGGTCGGGACTGAAGCTTTCTTT. Residues: CASSQKVGTEAFF.

The chain employs TRBV2 and TRBJ2-6; TRBD1 might be the D (6 bases). CDR1 and CDR2 from the germline V gene are SNHLY and FYNNEI. This CDR3 is built from 16 residues. Trimming took off 6 bases at V and 2 bases at J, with 14 bases between the two ends. CDR3 region: CASSYQGGTGANVLTF. CDR3 sequence (DNA): TGTGCCAGCAGCTACCAAGGGGGTACTGGGGCCAACGTCCTGACTTTC.

The chain employs TRBV30 and TRBJ1-1, with a tentative D call TRBD1 (5 bases). Germline CDR1 reads GTSNPN; CDR2 reads SVGIG (reference sequence). Trimming shortened V by 5 bases and J by 4 bases, and 11 bases separated the two germline ends. The CDR3 totals 12 residues. The DNA for the CDR3 is TGTGCCTGGGACAGCTCGGGCACTGAAGCTTTCTTT. Translated: CAWDSSGTEAFF.

The chain employs TRBV5-8 and TRBJ2-1, with 12 bases fitting TRBD2. Losses at the gene ends were 2 bases for V and 3 bases for J; bases not matched to a gene: 0. CDR1 SGHTS and CDR2 YDEGEE come from the germline V gene. CDR3 length equals 15 residues. As DNA, the CDR3 is TGTGCCAGCAGCTTACTAGCGGGAGGCTACAATGAGCAGTTCTTC. This codes for CASSLLAGGYNEQFF.

This rearrangement joins TRBV5-1 to TRBJ1-1; TRBD1 aligns across 8 bases. Per germline, CDR1 SGHRS and CDR2 YFSETQ. CDR3 length: 12 amino acids. Trimming took 4 bases from V and 7 from J; bases not matched to a gene: 3. The CDR3 reads CASSAGQGEAFF. The DNA of the CDR3 is TGCGCCAGCAGCGCAGGACAGGGTGAAGCTTTCTTT. Combining the CDR3 with reference TRBV5-1 and TRBJ1-1 gives the whole variable domain KAGVTQTPRYLIKTRGQQVTLSCSPISGHRSVSWYQQTPGQGLQFLFEYFSETQRNKGNFPGRFSGRQFSNSRSEMNVSTLELGDSALYLCASSAGQGEAFFGQGTRLTVV.

V is TRBV7-9 and J is TRBJ1-2; D gene unclear. This CDR3 has 13 amino acids. The germline V gene has CDR1 SEHNR and CDR2 FQNEAQ (reference sequence). V gave up 5 bases and J gave up 4 bases, with 11 bases separating them. CDR3 region: CASSPGITYGYTF. The CDR3 bases are TGTGCCAGCAGCCCCGGGATTACCTATGGCTACACCTTC. The entire variable domain, with the rest obtained from reference TRBV7-9 and TRBJ1-2, is as follows: DTGVSQNPRHKITKRGQNVTFRCDPISEHNRLYWYRQTLGQGPEFLTYFQNEAQLEKSRLLSDRFSAERPKGSFSTLEIQRTEQGDSAMYLCASSPGITYGYTFGSGTRLTVV.

There are a few counts of this clone. This rearrangement joins TRBV19 to TRBJ1-5; 8 bases are a match to TRBD1. This CDR3 spans 16 amino acids. The trim removed 5 bases at V and 4 bases at J, leaving 10 bases unmatched. The V gene's germline CDR1 is LNHDA and CDR2 SQIVND (reference sequence). This CDR3 is CASSQSTGGKNQPQHF. The CDR3 bases are TGTGCCAGTAGTCAGTCAACAGGGGGGAAGAATCAGCCCCAGCATTTT.

This clone was observed a few times. V gene TRBV18 combines with J gene TRBJ2-7; D ambiguous. The V end was cut by 1 base, the J end by 6 bases, with 7 bases between. The CDR3 spans 12 residues. In germline, CDR1 is KGHSH, CDR2 LQKENI. DNA of the CDR3: TGTGCCAGCTCACCACTCTTCGGCGAGCAGTACTTC. The encoded protein is CASSPLFGEQYF.

This clone has only a few counts. The chain couples TRBV2 to TRBJ2-3, with a tentative D call TRBD1 (6 bases). Germline V lookup: CDR1 SNHLY, CDR2 FYNNEI. Trimming left V 6 bases short and J 6 bases short, with 16 bases between. The CDR3 spans 14 residues. The CDR3 loop is CASSRTESIDTQYF. The CDR3 DNA is TGTGCCAGCAGCAGGACAGAGAGTATTGATACGCAGTATTTT.

The chain is built from TRBV9 and TRBJ2-3; D is uncertain. V gave up 1 base and J gave up 4 bases, with 4 bases separating them. CDR3 length equals 12 residues. Germline CDR1 and CDR2: SGDLS and YYNGEE. In nucleotides, the CDR3 is TGTGCCAGCAGCGTATCTGCAGATACGCAGTATTTT. This gives the protein CASSVSADTQYF.

This clone has a single count. The chain uses TRBV15 and TRBJ1-5; D may be TRBD1 (6 bases). Germline values: CDR1 LNHNV, CDR2 YYDKDF (reference sequence). This CDR3 has 15 residues. Trimming pared 0 bases from V and 7 bases from J, leaving 13 bases between. CDR3: CATSRDPAGDQPQHF. The CDR3 coding sequence is TGTGCCACCAGCAGAGATCCGGCAGGGGACCAGCCCCAGCATTTT.

This clone was seen a few times. V gene TRBV19 combines with J gene TRBJ1-6; D is unresolved. In germline, CDR1 is LNHDA, CDR2 SQIVND (reference sequence). V was trimmed by 1 base and J by 4 bases, leaving 8 bases between them. This CDR3 comprises 15 residues. Here the CDR3 reads CASSIVGNYNSPLHF. The CDR3 DNA is TGTGCCAGTAGTATAGTTGGGAATTATAATTCACCCCTCCACTTT.

For the CDR3, the DNA is TGCGCCAGCAGCCATCCGGGACAGGGTATACGTGAGCAGTTCTTC. Protein product: CASSHPGQGIREQFF. The V call is TRBV4-1, the J call TRBJ2-1, with 9 bases lining up with TRBD1. Germline V lookup: CDR1 MGHRA, CDR2 YSYEKL. The CDR3 has 15 amino acids. Losses at the gene ends were 3 bases for V and 9 bases for J; bases not matched to a gene: 9.

The chain uses TRBV11-2 and TRBJ1-4; TRBD1 aligns across 8 bases. The CDR3 has 14 amino acids. Germline trimming cut 5 bases from V and 12 bases from J; bases unmatched to any gene: 11. Germline CDR1 is SGHAT and CDR2 is FQNNGV. Here the CDR3 reads CASSPRQGALQLFF. The CDR3 bases are TGTGCCAGCAGCCCCCGGCAGGGGGCCTTGCAACTGTTTTTT.

This clone was picked up a small number of times. The rearrangement uses TRBV11-2 and TRBJ2-7; 15 bases match TRBD2. The V gene's germline CDR1 is SGHAT and CDR2 FQNNGV. V gave up 8 bases and J gave up 2 bases; unmatched junction bases: 7. This CDR3 has 16 amino acids. CDR3 in DNA: TGTGCCAGCGGGGGACTAGCGGGGGGCCGGGCCTACGAGCAGTACTTC. It translates to CASGGLAGGRAYEQYF.

V usage is TRBV11-2 and J usage is TRBJ2-2; TRBD2 aligns across 12 bases. Germline assignment: CDR1 SGHAT and CDR2 FQNNGV. The CDR3 is 16 amino acids. J was trimmed by 3 bases and V by 4 bases; bases with no gene match: 3. CDR3: CASSSGLAGHTGELFF. The CDR3 nucleotides read TGTGCCAGCAGCTCCGGACTAGCGGGACACACCGGGGAGCTGTTTTTT.

This clone was detected only a few times. This sequence joins TRBV7-3 and TRBJ1-1, with a weak D call TRBD1 (5 bases). CDR1 is SGHTA and CDR2 is FQGTGA in the germline V gene. This CDR3 has 17 residues. V was trimmed by 4 bases and J by 4 bases, leaving 22 bases between them. The CDR3: CASSWTLGGGMATEAFF. The CDR3 coding sequence is TGTGCCAGCAGCTGGACTCTTGGTGGGGGTATGGCCACTGAAGCTTTCTTT.

The V and J genes are TRBV9 and TRBJ1-5, with D possibly TRBD1 on 6 matching bases. Trimming shortened V by 3 bases and J by 4 bases, and 17 bases separated the two germline ends. Germline lookup yields CDR1 SGDLS and CDR2 YYNGEE. This CDR3 has 16 amino acids. The CDR3 nucleotides read TGTGCCAGCAGCGCCGTTTACAGGGTAGGGAATCAGCCCCAGCATTTT. This translates into CASSAVYRVGNQPQHF.

This clone appeared a few times. This chain links TRBV11-2 with TRBJ2-2; D is unresolved. This CDR3 spans 13 amino acids. V dropped 1 base and J dropped 4 bases, with 4 bases sitting between them. Germline CDR1 is SGHAT and CDR2 is FQNNGV. The CDR3 DNA is TGTGCCAGCAGCTTAGGCCCCACCGGGGAGCTGTTTTTT. Protein product: CASSLGPTGELFF.

The sample holds many counts of this clone. The chain couples TRBV7-9 to TRBJ2-3; the D is unclear. The CDR3 consists of 13 residues. Trimming left V 3 bases short and J 2 bases short, with 6 bases between. Looked up from germline, CDR1 is SEHNR and CDR2 is FQNEAQ (reference sequence). The CDR3 loop is CASSLVSTDTQYF. DNA of the CDR3: TGTGCCAGCAGCTTGGTCTCCACAGATACGCAGTATTTT.

This clone was recorded many times. The rearrangement uses TRBV5-4 and TRBJ1-4, with 9 positions matching TRBD1. Germline V gives CDR1 SGHNT, CDR2 YYREEE (reference sequence). Losses at the gene ends were 3 bases for V and 7 bases for J; bases not matched to a gene: 7. CDR3 length: 15 amino acids. DNA for the CDR3: TGTGCCAGCAGCTCGGGGGGACAGGGTCGTGAAAAACTGTTTTTT. Residues: CASSSGGQGREKLFF.